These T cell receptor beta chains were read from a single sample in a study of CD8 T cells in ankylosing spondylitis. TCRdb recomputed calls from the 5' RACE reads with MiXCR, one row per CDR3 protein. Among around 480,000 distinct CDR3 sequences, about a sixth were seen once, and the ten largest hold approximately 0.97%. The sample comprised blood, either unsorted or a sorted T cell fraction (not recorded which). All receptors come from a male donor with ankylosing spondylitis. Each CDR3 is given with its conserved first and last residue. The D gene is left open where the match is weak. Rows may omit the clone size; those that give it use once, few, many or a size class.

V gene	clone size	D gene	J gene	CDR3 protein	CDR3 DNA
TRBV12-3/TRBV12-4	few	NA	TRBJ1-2	CASTRARDYGYTF	TGTGCCAGCACCCGGGCCAGGGACTATGGCTACACCTTC
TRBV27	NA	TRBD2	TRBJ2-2	CASSLWGGVETGELFF	TGTGCCAGCAGTTTGTGGGGAGGGGTAGAGACCGGGGAGCTGTTTTTT
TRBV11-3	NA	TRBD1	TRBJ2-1	CASRGQGDEQFF	TGTGCCAGCAGGGGACAGGGTGACGAGCAGTTCTTC
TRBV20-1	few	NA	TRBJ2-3	CSARDLRGGGTDTQYF	TGCAGTGCTAGAGATCTGAGAGGTGGTGGTACAGATACGCAGTATTTT
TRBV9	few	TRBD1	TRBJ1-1	CASSVRPGGAEAFF	TGTGCCAGCAGCGTACGGCCAGGGGGTGCTGAAGCTTTCTTT
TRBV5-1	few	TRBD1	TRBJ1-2	CASSSAGTENYGYTF	TGCGCCAGCAGCTCGGCCGGGACAGAAAACTATGGCTACACCTTC
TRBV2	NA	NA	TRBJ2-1	CASSDRRNNEQFF	TGTGCCAGCAGTGACCGACGGAACAATGAGCAGTTCTTC
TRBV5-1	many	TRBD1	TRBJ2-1	CASSKGQAYNEQFF	TGCGCCAGCAGCAAGGGACAGGCCTACAATGAGCAGTTCTTC
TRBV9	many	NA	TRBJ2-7	CASSVGAWPNDYEQYF	TGTGCCAGCAGCGTGGGAGCTTGGCCTAATGACTACGAGCAGTACTTC
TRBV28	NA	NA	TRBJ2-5	CASSNAAGPETQYF	TGTGCCAGCAGCAACGCCGCGGGGCCGGAGACCCAGTACTTC
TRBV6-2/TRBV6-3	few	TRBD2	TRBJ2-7	CASSPGLAGYSYEQYF	TGTGCCAGCAGCCCAGGACTAGCGGGTTACTCCTACGAGCAGTACTTC
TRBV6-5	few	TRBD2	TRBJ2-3	CASSYGGGNTDTQYF	TGTGCCAGCAGTTATGGGGGGGGAAACACAGATACGCAGTATTTT
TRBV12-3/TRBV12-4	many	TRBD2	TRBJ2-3	CASSSGTSGSGNTQYF	TGTGCCAGCAGTTCCGGGACTAGCGGGAGCGGAAATACGCAGTATTTT
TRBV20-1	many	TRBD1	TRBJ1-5	CSALGAGQGNQPQHF	TGCAGTGCCCTTGGGGCGGGACAGGGCAATCAGCCCCAGCATTTT
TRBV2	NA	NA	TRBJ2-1	CASSVPLSEQFF	TGTGCCAGCAGTGTACCTCTTAGTGAGCAGTTCTTC
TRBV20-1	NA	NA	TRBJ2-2	CSARDIGGGSNTGELFF	TGCAGTGCTAGAGATATAGGAGGGGGAAGTAACACCGGGGAGCTGTTTTTT
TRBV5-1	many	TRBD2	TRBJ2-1	CASSLGASGSNEQFF	TGCGCCAGCAGCTTGGGGGCTAGCGGCTCCAATGAGCAGTTCTTC
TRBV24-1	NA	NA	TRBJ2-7	CATSERGYEQYF	TGTGCCACCAGTGAAAGGGGTTACGAGCAGTACTTC
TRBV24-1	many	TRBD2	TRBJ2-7	CATSDSGLAGTLGEQYF	TGTGCCACCAGTGACTCCGGACTAGCGGGAACCTTGGGTGAGCAGTACTTC
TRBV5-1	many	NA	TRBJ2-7	CASSLGGREEQYF	TGCGCCAGCAGCTTGGGAGGCAGGGAGGAGCAGTACTTC
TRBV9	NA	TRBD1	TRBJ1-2	CASSPSTGKSGGYTF	TGTGCCAGCAGCCCCTCGACAGGGAAATCGGGAGGCTACACCTTC
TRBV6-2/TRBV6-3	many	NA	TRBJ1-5	CASSYSSRGQPQHF	TGTGCCAGCAGTTACTCGAGTAGAGGGCAGCCCCAGCATTTT
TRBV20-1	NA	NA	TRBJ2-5	CSARVHVGGQETQYF	TGCAGTGCTAGAGTCCACGTGGGGGGCCAAGAGACCCAGTACTTC
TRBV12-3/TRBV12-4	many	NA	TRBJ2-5	CASRGFPGAGETQYF	TGTGCCAGCAGGGGCTTCCCGGGAGCCGGGGAGACCCAGTACTTC
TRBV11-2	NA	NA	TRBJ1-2	CASSLGLLGGSYGYTF	TGTGCCAGCAGCTTAGGGTTGCTCGGGGGTTCCTATGGCTACACCTTC
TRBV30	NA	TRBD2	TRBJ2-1	CAWSVGAGGSNEQFF	TGTGCCTGGAGTGTGGGAGCGGGAGGTTCGAATGAGCAGTTCTTC